A single T cell receptor (beta chain) is shown here with its context. Its specificity is not known. The data stem from a study of OX40 agonist ivuxolimab in advanced cancers. Study-level information: Every 2 weeks, ivuxolimab was infused into the patients intravenously at between 0.01 and 10 mg/kg.

The data were produced by immunoSEQ multiplex PCR, yet TCRdb's version contains in-frame clones alone and is incomplete. The sample lists 67,000 or so clones; more than 80% were seen once. Regarding the study as a whole: Both CD4+ and CD8+ T cell populations in blood had undergone clonal expansion by week 6 at 0.1 to 3.0 mg/kg. Researchers report that CD8+ T cells had, on average, more expanded clones than CD4+.

Blood got drawn at baseline, again on cycle 4 day 1, and then on cycle 7 day 1. From germline, CDR1 is MNHNY and CDR2 SVGAGI (reference sequence). There are 11 residues in the CDR3. Trimming removed 1 base from V and 8 bases from J, with 2 bases in between. The material was CD4+ or CD8+ T cells sorted from blood, obtained in a trial of the OX40 agonist ivuxolimab. This receptor was obtained from an adult with an advanced solid tumor such as melanoma, head and neck, liver or kidney cancer. This rearrangement joins TRBV6-6 to TRBJ1-4; D is unresolved. CDR3 sequence (DNA): TGTGCCAGCAGTTACTGGGAAAAACTGTTTTTT. The encoded protein is CASSYWEKLFF.